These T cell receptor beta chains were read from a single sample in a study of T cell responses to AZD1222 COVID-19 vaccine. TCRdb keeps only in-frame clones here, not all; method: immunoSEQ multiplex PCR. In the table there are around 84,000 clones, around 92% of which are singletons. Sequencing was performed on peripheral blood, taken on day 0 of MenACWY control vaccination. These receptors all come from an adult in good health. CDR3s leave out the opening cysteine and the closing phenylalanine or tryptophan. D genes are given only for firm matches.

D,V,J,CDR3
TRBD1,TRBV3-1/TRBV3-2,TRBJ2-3,ASTTGQGTDTQY
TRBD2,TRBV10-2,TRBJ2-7,ASSGTSGSHEQY
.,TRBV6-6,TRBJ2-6,ASRPNFAGANVLT
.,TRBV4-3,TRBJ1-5,ASSQDRGQPQH
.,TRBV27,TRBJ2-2,ASSRPAANTGELF
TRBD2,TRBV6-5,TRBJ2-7,ASRSGTGAEQY
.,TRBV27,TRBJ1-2,ASRTSDGNYGYT
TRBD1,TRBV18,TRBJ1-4,ASSRDSGEKLF
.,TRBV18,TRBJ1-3,ASSAYRELGNTIY
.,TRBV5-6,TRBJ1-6,ASSLLGSYNSPLH